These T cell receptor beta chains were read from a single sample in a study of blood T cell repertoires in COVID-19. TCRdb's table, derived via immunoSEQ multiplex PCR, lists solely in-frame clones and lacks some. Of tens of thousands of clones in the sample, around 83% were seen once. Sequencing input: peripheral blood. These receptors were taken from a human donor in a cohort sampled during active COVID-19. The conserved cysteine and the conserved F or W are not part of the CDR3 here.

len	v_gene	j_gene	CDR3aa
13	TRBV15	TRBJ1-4	ATSRLTGSGARLF
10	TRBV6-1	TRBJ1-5	ASSPFNQPQH
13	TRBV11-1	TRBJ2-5	ASSPRDRVQETQY
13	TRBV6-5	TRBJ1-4	ASSSIDRRLEKLF
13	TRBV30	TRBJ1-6	AWVPRWTFGSPLH
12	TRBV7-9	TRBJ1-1	ASGRQGANTEAF
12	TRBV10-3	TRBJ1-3	AISGASPRNTIY
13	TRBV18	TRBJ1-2	ASSPLGDSLYGYT
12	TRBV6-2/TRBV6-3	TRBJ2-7	ASSWGTLPYEQY
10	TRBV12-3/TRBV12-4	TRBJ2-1	ASSSDRPKQF
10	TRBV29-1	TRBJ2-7	SVWTVSYEQY
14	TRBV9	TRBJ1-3	ASSVVGALSGNTIY
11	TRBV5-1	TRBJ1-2	ASRRAFNYGYT
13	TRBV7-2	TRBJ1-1	ASSLGDRRGGEAF
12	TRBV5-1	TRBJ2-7	ASSAGQGTYEQY
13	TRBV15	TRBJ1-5	ATSRGGHSNQPQH
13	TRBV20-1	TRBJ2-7	SASSESGTFYEQY